The 29 T cell receptor beta chains below come from one sample, sequenced in a study of T cell repertoires in cytomegalovirus infection. TCRdb re-called the reads with MiXCR, one entry per CDR3 protein. The data contain approximately 500,000 distinct CDR3 sequences, about 15% of them singletons. Sequenced sample: CD8+ T cells from PBMCs. The receptors were gathered from a human donor in good health (CMV status not recorded). Some clones in this sample may be carry-over from other donors' samples.

A remark on this clonotype: This may stem from a read error, because a much larger clone lies one nucleotide away. V gene TRBV6-5 combines with J gene TRBJ1-2; D may be TRBD1 (5 bases). This CDR3 is built from 15 residues. Germline lookup yields CDR1 MNHEY and CDR2 SVGAGI. The CDR3 spells CASSTQTVSLYVYTF. CDR3 DNA: TGTGCCAGCAGTACCCAGACAGTTTCCCTCTATGTCTACACCTTC.

This clonotype has only a few counts. The V and J genes are TRBV12-3 or TRBV12-4 and TRBJ1-1, with a tentative D call TRBD1 (6 bases). V dropped 3 bases and J dropped 0 bases, with 11 bases sitting between them. The CDR3 length is 15 residues. Here the CDR3 reads CASSLGWGLNTEAFF. DNA of the CDR3: TGTGCCAGCAGTTTGGGTTGGGGGCTGAACACTGAAGCTTTCTTT.

The chain is built from TRBV7-2 and TRBJ1-2, with TRBD1 identical over 8 bases. The CDR3 consists of 13 residues. Losses at the gene ends were 5 bases for V and 4 bases for J; bases not matched to a gene: 3. The germline V gene encodes CDR1 SGHTA and CDR2 FQGNSA. The CDR3: CASSQDRAYGYTF. DNA for the CDR3: TGTGCCAGCAGCCAGGACAGGGCCTATGGCTACACCTTC.

The chain couples TRBV6-5 to TRBJ1-1; weak D call: TRBD1 (5 bases). Germline assignment: CDR1 MNHEY and CDR2 SVGAGI. V lost 1 base and J 1 base, leaving 19 bases between the germline ends. CDR3 length: 18 residues. CDR3 nucleotides: TGTGCCAGCAGTTACTTCCCGGGACGGGGAAGTCCGAACACTGAAGCTTTCTTT. Amino acids: CASSYFPGRGSPNTEAFF.

J is TRBJ1-2 and V is TRBV9; D is uncertain. The CDR3 is 12 residues long. V shed 4 bases and J shed 5 bases, with 9 bases lying between them. From germline, CDR1 is SGDLS and CDR2 YYNGEE. DNA for the CDR3: TGTGCCAGCAGCCAGAAAGGTTATGGCTACACCTTC. Amino acid sequence: CASSQKGYGYTF.

The table lists this clonotype with a few counts. The chain carries TRBV10-3 and TRBJ2-2, with 14 bases aligning to TRBD2. This CDR3 has 16 residues. Germline-derived CDR1 and CDR2 are ENHRY and SYGVKD. The V gene end was trimmed by 8 bases and the J gene end by 0 bases; junction bases not matched to a gene: 2. The CDR3 sequence is CAIGTSGGTNTGELFF. The DNA for the CDR3 is TGTGCCATCGGGACTAGCGGGGGTACGAACACCGGGGAGCTGTTTTTT.

In regard to this clonotype: A read error may account for a junction end that differs from germline. The V gene is TRBV6-1, the J gene TRBJ1-5; 9 bases are shared with TRBD1. The length of the CDR3 is 16 residues. The germline CDR1 and CDR2 sequences are MNHNS and SASEGT. Here the CDR3 reads CASGEATTGGKKPQHF. The DNA of the CDR3 is TGTGCCAGCGGTGAAGCGACGACAGGGGGGAAAAAGCCCCAGCATTTT.

This clonotype has ten or more counts. The chain links TRBV7-8 to TRBJ1-2; 7 bases line up with TRBD1. V shed 6 bases and J 9 bases; nucleotides not matched to a gene: 13. This CDR3 has 14 amino acids. The germline CDR1 and CDR2 sequences are SGHVS and FQNEAQ. CDR3 residues: CASRPTGARRSYTF. In DNA form, the CDR3 reads TGTGCCAGCAGACCTACAGGGGCGAGGAGAAGCTACACCTTC.

The V call is TRBV28, the J call TRBJ2-4; D possibly corresponds to TRBD1 (6 bases). V was trimmed by 6 bases and J by 1 base, leaving 25 bases between them. This CDR3 spans 19 amino acids. The V gene's germline CDR1 is MDHEN and CDR2 SYDVKM. The chain's CDR3 is CASSGTGTPFISAKNIQYF. CDR3 in DNA: TGTGCCAGCAGCGGCACCGGGACACCCTTCATCTCGGCCAAAAACATTCAGTACTTC. Together with reference TRBV28 and TRBJ2-4, the CDR3 gives the full variable domain: DVKVTQSSRYLVKRTGEKVFLECVQDMDHENMFWYRQDPGLGLRLIYFSYDVKMKEKGDIPEGYSVSREKKERFSLILESASTNQTSMYLCASSGTGTPFISAKNIQYFGAGTRLSVL.

Ten or more counts support this clonotype. The V call is TRBV6-2 or TRBV6-3, the J call TRBJ1-2; no reliable D call. Trimming cost V 2 bases and J 7 bases, with 8 bases left between them. This CDR3 has 12 amino acids. The germline V gene has CDR1 MNHEY and CDR2 SVGEGT. CDR3 nucleotide sequence: TGTGCCAGCAGTTACAACCGCCCTGGCTACACCTTC. Translation: CASSYNRPGYTF.

About this clonotype itself: The CDR3 does not end in the conserved phenylalanine or tryptophan, so this is likely a read error. It is unclear where the CDR3 begins or ends on the DNA, so no DNA is shown, and the CDR3 is as TCRdb lists it. V is TRBV6-1 and J is TRBJ1-2; no check of the table's D call, TRBD1, against the DNA was made. Germline V gives CDR1 MNHNS, CDR2 SASEGT. The CDR3 adds up to 11 amino acids, both ends counted. The CDR3 loop reads CASREQGGYTL.

The chain employs TRBV6-2 or TRBV6-3 and TRBJ2-1; 10 bases match TRBD2. CDR1 and CDR2 from the germline V gene are MNHEY and SVGEGT. CDR3 length: 16 residues. Trimming at V came to 5 bases and at J to 5 bases, leaving 9 bases not matched to a gene. CDR3 nucleotide sequence: TGTGCCAGCAGTCCTAGCGGGGGCCTAAACGACAATGAGCAGTTCTTC. Protein: CASSPSGGLNDNEQFF.

In this sample, this clonotype turned up a few times. As DNA, the CDR3 is TGTGCCAGCTCCTTTCCGGGCCCCGGGACAGATACGCAGTATTTT. Protein: CASSFPGPGTDTQYF. V usage is TRBV6-1 and J usage is TRBJ2-3; D not resolved. Trimming shortened V by 8 bases and J by 3 bases, and 18 bases separated the two germline ends. Germline loops: CDR1 MNHNS, CDR2 SASEGT. The CDR3 totals 15 residues.

This clonotype was counted only a few times. Sequence at one end of the junction differs from germline and may be a read error. The genes are TRBV28 and TRBJ2-5, with 7 bases fitting TRBD2. The germline gives CDR1 MDHEN, CDR2 SYDVKM. The CDR3 loop spans 12 amino acids. The CDR3 reads CASSFRGRDQYF. CDR3 DNA: TGTGCCAGTAGTTTCCGGGGGAGGGACCAGTACTTC.

This clonotype came up many times. This sequence joins TRBV28 and TRBJ2-1, with TRBD2 as a possible D gene (6 bases). V gave up 2 bases and J gave up 10 bases, with 15 bases separating them. Germline V gives CDR1 MDHEN, CDR2 SYDVKM. This CDR3 contains 14 residues. The DNA of the CDR3 is TGTGCCAGCAGTTTACGGGGCGGGATTCAGGAGCAGTTCTTC. It translates to CASSLRGGIQEQFF. Using reference TRBV28 and TRBJ2-1 for the parts outside the CDR3, the full variable domain is DVKVTQSSRYLVKRTGEKVFLECVQDMDHENMFWYRQDPGLGLRLIYFSYDVKMKEKGDIPEGYSVSREKKERFSLILESASTNQTSMYLCASSLRGGIQEQFFGPGTRLTVL.

This clonotype was recorded many times. V gene TRBV28 combines with J gene TRBJ1-4; the D gene is possibly TRBD1 (6 bases). The CDR3 sequence is 15 residues long. The germline V gene encodes CDR1 MDHEN and CDR2 SYDVKM. V lost 6 bases and J 3 bases, leaving 14 bases between the germline ends. CDR3 sequence reads: CASSATGIPNEKLFF. The CDR3 DNA reads as TGTGCCAGCAGCGCCACAGGGATACCTAATGAAAAACTGTTTTTT.

Many counts were recorded for this clonotype. J is TRBJ2-7 and V is TRBV7-9; 9 positions agree with TRBD1. Germline values: CDR1 SEHNR, CDR2 FQNEAQ (reference sequence). The CDR3 runs 15 residues. The V segment lost 4 bases and the J segment 2 bases; nucleotides outside the gene matches: 6. This CDR3 is CASSSTGGPTYEQYF. In DNA form, the CDR3 reads TGTGCCAGCAGCTCTACAGGGGGCCCAACCTACGAGCAGTACTTC.

Ten or more counts support this clonotype. DNA for the CDR3: TGTGCCAGCAGTCTTAGGACTAGCGGGGACCAAGAGACCCAGTACTTC. Protein sequence: CASSLRTSGDQETQYF. The chain links TRBV12-3 or TRBV12-4 to TRBJ2-5; the match to TRBD2 covers 12 bases. This CDR3 contains 16 residues. V gave up 5 bases and J gave up 0 bases; unmatched junction bases: 4.

This clonotype was recorded many times. The rearrangement joins TRBV11-2 to TRBJ1-3; perhaps TRBD1 as D (6 bases). Deletions cut 4 bases from V and 3 bases from J, with 22 bases between. This CDR3 is 18 amino acids long. Looked up from germline, CDR1 is SGHAT and CDR2 is FQNNGV. CDR3 nucleotide sequence: TGTGCCAGCAGCTCAAAGAACTTACAGGGTCTGAGTGGAAACACCATATATTTT. Its translation: CASSSKNLQGLSGNTIYF.

This clonotype has a handful of counts. This rearrangement joins TRBV29-1 to TRBJ2-5; 7 bases match TRBD2. V trimming: 4 bases; J trimming: 1 base; junction bases outside the gene matches: 6. Looked up from germline, CDR1 is SQVTM and CDR2 is ANQGSEA. This CDR3 comprises 14 residues. CDR3: CSVVSGFVQETQYF. The CDR3 DNA reads as TGCAGCGTTGTTAGCGGGTTCGTCCAAGAGACCCAGTACTTC.

At least ten counts were recorded for this clonotype. The chain employs TRBV7-6 and TRBJ2-7, with 8 positions matching TRBD1. V lost 5 bases and J lost 3; bases outside the gene matches: 9. The CDR3 sequence is 15 residues long. The germline CDR1 and CDR2 sequences are SGHVS and FNYEAQ. The DNA for the CDR3 is TGTGCCAGCAGCGAAGACAGGGGACGCCACTACGAGCAGTACTTC. Protein: CASSEDRGRHYEQYF. Looking up the rest from reference TRBV7-6 and TRBJ2-7 gives the full variable domain: GAGVSQSPRYKVTKRGQDVALRCDPISGHVSLYWYRQALGQGPEFLTYFNYEAQQDKSGLPNDRFSAERPEGSISTLTIQRTEQRDSAMYRCASSEDRGRHYEQYFGPGTRLTVT.

With respect to this clonotype: This CDR3 fails to terminate in the conserved phenylalanine or tryptophan, so it likely reflects a read error. No DNA is shown, since the ends of the CDR3 on it are uncertain; the CDR3 is the one TCRdb lists. This rearrangement joins TRBV7-2 to TRBJ2-1; the table's D call, TRBD2, was not checked against the DNA. The CDR3 totals 15 residues, both ends included. The V gene's germline CDR1 is SGHTA and CDR2 FQGNSA. This CDR3 reads CASSLQRGGYNEQLL.

At least ten counts were recorded for this clonotype. V and J are TRBV7-9 and TRBJ2-7; 9 bases are shared with TRBD1. Germline-derived CDR1 and CDR2 are SEHNR and FQNEAQ (reference sequence). After removal of 5 bases from V and 3 bases from J, the junction contained 11 bases not matched to a gene. This CDR3 is built from 16 residues. The CDR3 reads CASSGTGQGVVYEQYF. In DNA, the CDR3 is TGTGCCAGCAGCGGAACGGGACAGGGTGTGGTCTACGAGCAGTACTTC.

This clonotype was counted ten times or more. The gene calls are TRBV28 and TRBJ2-5; TRBD1 might be the D (6 bases). The CDR3 covers 15 residues. CDR1 is MDHEN, CDR2 SYDVKM, per germline. Trimming shortened V by 0 bases and J by 3 bases, and 11 bases separated the two germline ends. The CDR3 sequence is CASSLWGAREETQYF. In nucleotides, the CDR3 is TGTGCCAGCAGTTTATGGGGGGCCAGGGAAGAGACCCAGTACTTC.

The V and J genes are TRBV6-2 or TRBV6-3 and TRBJ2-1; D might be TRBD1 (6 bases). The V end was cut by 6 bases, the J end by 3 bases, with 15 bases between. The CDR3 is 15 residues long. Germline V CDR1 and CDR2: MNHEY, SVGEGT. The CDR3 bases are TGTGCCAGCAGACACAGGGACCCGGGCTACAATGAGCAGTTCTTC. Protein product: CASRHRDPGYNEQFF.

This clonotype has at least ten counts. The chain joins TRBV7-2 to TRBJ2-7; 14 nucleotides line up with TRBD2. Germline CDR1 SGHTA, CDR2 FQGNSA. Trimming removed 5 bases from V and 4 bases from J; junction bases left unmatched: 10. The CDR3 runs to 17 residues. The CDR3 region is CASSPRLAGGPGYEQYF. DNA for the CDR3: TGTGCCAGCAGCCCTAGACTAGCGGGAGGGCCTGGTTACGAGCAGTACTTC.

CDR3 sequence: CASSQYHTRGGAYEQYF. DNA for the CDR3: TGTGCCAGCTCACAATACCATACCCGCGGGGGGGCCTACGAGCAGTACTTC. The chain joins TRBV18 to TRBJ2-7, with TRBD2 matching 9 bases. Germline lookup yields CDR1 KGHSH and CDR2 LQKENI. The CDR3 extends over 17 amino acids. V trimming: 4 bases; J trimming: 2 bases; junction bases outside the gene matches: 12. Drawing the rest from reference TRBV18 and TRBJ2-7, the complete variable domain is NAGVMQNPRHLVRRRGQEARLRCSPMKGHSHVYWYRQLPEEGLKFMVYLQKENIIDESGMPKERFSAEFPKEGPSILRIQQVVRGDSAAYFCASSQYHTRGGAYEQYFGPGTRLTVT.

Many counts were recorded for this clonotype. The chain joins TRBV11-2 to TRBJ2-1; 7 bases are shared with TRBD1. This CDR3 is 15 amino acids long. Germline loops: CDR1 SGHAT, CDR2 FQNNGV. The J segment lost 8 bases and the V segment lost 1 base, leaving 8 bases of the junction unmatched. The chain's CDR3 is CASSLVRQGGDEQFF. The CDR3, as DNA: TGTGCCAGCAGCTTAGTGCGACAGGGTGGGGATGAGCAGTTCTTC.

V is TRBV9 and J is TRBJ1-2; D perhaps matches TRBD1 (6 bases). Per germline, CDR1 SGDLS and CDR2 YYNGEE. V lost 3 bases to trimming and J lost 4 bases, with 13 bases between them. The CDR3 runs 14 residues. CDR3 DNA: TGTGCCAGCAGCGGGAACAGGGTAGCCTATGGCTACACCTTC. It is translated as CASSGNRVAYGYTF.